A single sample is the source of the 2 T cell receptor beta chains below, sequenced in a study of blood T cell repertoires in COVID-19. TCRdb's table, derived via immunoSEQ multiplex PCR, lists solely in-frame clones and lacks some. In the table there are over 100,000 clones, less than 90% of which are singletons. Material: PBMCs or T cells enriched from blood (not recorded which). The receptors were gathered from a young woman who had recovered from COVID-19.

This clone was seen a few times. The chain couples TRBV29-1 to TRBJ1-6; tentatively, D is TRBD1 (6 bases). This CDR3 has 13 amino acids. Germline values: CDR1 SQVTM, CDR2 ANQGSEA. Trimming shortened V by 7 bases and J by 7 bases, and 14 bases separated the two germline ends. CDR3 in amino acids: CSALTGRNSPLHF. Written as DNA, the CDR3 is TGCAGCGCCCTGACAGGACGGAATTCACCCCTCCACTTT.

The chain joins TRBV18 to TRBJ1-1, with TRBD1 matching over 8 bases. Germline V gene sequence: CDR1 KGHSH, CDR2 LQKENI. V shed 3 bases, J shed 6 bases, and the junction held 6 bases outside the gene matches. This CDR3 has 14 amino acids. The CDR3: CASSPGLQGAEAFF. For the CDR3, the DNA is TGTGCCAGCTCACCTGGACTACAGGGGGCTGAAGCTTTCTTT.